This is a list of T cell receptor beta chains from one sample in a study of cytomegalovirus exposure and HLA in healthy donors. TCRdb keeps only in-frame clones here, not all; method: immunoSEQ multiplex PCR. The sample lists over 110,000 clones, about 79% occurring once. The sample comprised PBMCs. The source of these receptors is a male donor in good health and CMV-seronegative. CDR3s include the opening cysteine and the closing phenylalanine or tryptophan. A D gene is named only where the DNA matches it firmly. Not every row has a clone size; where given, it reads once, few, many or a size class.

V	D	size	length	J	CDR3	DNA
TRBV7-8	TRBD1	once	18	TRBJ2-1	CASSYWTGGRSSYNEQFF	TGTGCCAGCAGCTACTGGACAGGGGGTAGGAGCTCCTACAATGAGCAGTTCTTC
TRBV27	-	-	14	TRBJ2-7	CASSLVWGAYEQYF	TGTGCCAGCAGCCTAGTGTGGGGGGCCTACGAGCAGTACTTC
TRBV7-2	TRBD2	few	15	TRBJ2-3	CASSPKAGSTDTQYF	TGTGCCAGCAGCCCAAAAGCGGGAAGCACAGATACGCAGTATTTT
TRBV6-5	-	-	14	TRBJ1-2	CASSYGEGQGGYTF	TGTGCCAGCAGTTACGGGGAGGGGCAGGGGGGCTACACCTTC
TRBV5-1	-	-	14	TRBJ1-1	CASSFGHMNTEAFF	TGCGCCAGCAGCTTCGGACACATGAACACTGAAGCTTTCTTT
TRBV15	-	-	20	TRBJ2-6	CATSRDPPQDNNSGANVLTF	TGTGCCACCAGCAGAGATCCCCCACAGGATAATAACTCTGGGGCCAACGTCCTGACTTTC
TRBV30	-	-	14	TRBJ2-6	CAWSQNSGANVLTF	TGTGCCTGGAGTCAAAACTCTGGGGCCAACGTCCTGACTTTC
TRBV5-1	-	few	15	TRBJ1-2	CASSASGNANYGYTF	TGCGCCAGCAGCGCCTCAGGGAACGCTAACTATGGCTACACCTTC
TRBV6-1	TRBD1	few	15	TRBJ2-5	CASSEGQGAYETQYF	TGTGCCAGCAGTGAAGGGCAGGGGGCCTATGAGACCCAGTACTTC
TRBV4-3	TRBD2	-	17	TRBJ2-7	CASSQGLAGGLVPEQYF	TGCGCCAGCAGCCAGGGACTAGCGGGGGGCCTTGTTCCCGAGCAGTACTTC
TRBV27	TRBD2	-	15	TRBJ2-7	CASSFGTSGGYEQYF	TGTGCCAGCAGTTTTGGGACTAGCGGGGGCTACGAGCAGTACTTC
TRBV7-3	TRBD2	-	17	TRBJ2-2	CASSPLADPLNTGELFF	TGTGCCAGCAGTCCACTAGCGGACCCCCTAAACACCGGGGAGCTGTTTTTT
TRBV11-3	TRBD1	-	12	TRBJ1-1	CASSATGAEAFF	TGTGCCAGCAGTGCGACAGGGGCTGAAGCTTTCTTT
TRBV7-2	TRBD1	-	15	TRBJ2-7	CASSWRGTGSYEQYF	TGTGCCAGCAGCTGGCGGGGGACAGGGTCCTACGAGCAGTACTTC
TRBV27	TRBD1	once	14	TRBJ1-1	CASREPTGSTEAFF	TGTGCCAGCAGGGAGCCGACAGGGAGCACTGAAGCTTTCTTT
TRBV7-3	-	few	13	TRBJ2-2	CASSPTGTGELFF	TGTGCCAGCAGCCCAACCGGCACCGGGGAGCTGTTTTTT
TRBV6-5	-	-	13	TRBJ1-1	CASSEFVTVEAFF	TGTGCCAGCAGTGAATTCGTGACTGTTGAAGCTTTCTTT
TRBV9	TRBD2	few	16	TRBJ2-3	CASSLTSGTHTDTQYF	TGTGCCAGCAGCTTAACTAGCGGTACCCACACAGATACGCAGTATTTT
TRBV2	-	-	11	TRBJ2-3	CASTERDTQYF	TGTGCCAGCACGGAGAGAGATACGCAGTATTTT
TRBV9	-	-	15	TRBJ1-2	CASSVAPGEFYGYTF	TGTGCCAGCAGCGTAGCCCCAGGGGAATTTTATGGCTACACCTTC
TRBV5-1	TRBD2	-	14	TRBJ2-7	CASSLRASGYEQYF	TGCGCCAGCAGCTTGCGGGCTAGCGGCTACGAGCAGTACTTC
TRBV6-1	-	-	12	TRBJ2-7	CASISLRYEQYF	TGTGCCAGCATCAGTCTCCGCTACGAGCAGTACTTC
TRBV7-2	-	-	15	TRBJ2-3	CASSLSERDKDTQYF	TGTGCCAGCAGCTTATCCGAGCGGGACAAGGATACGCAGTATTTT
TRBV18	TRBD1	-	16	TRBJ1-3	CASSPRQGVSGNTIYF	TGTGCCAGCTCACCCCGACAGGGAGTCTCTGGAAACACCATATATTTT
TRBV28	TRBD1	-	15	TRBJ2-7	CASIPTGTGYYEQYF	TGTGCCAGCATACCAACCGGGACAGGGTACTACGAGCAGTACTTC
TRBV6-1	TRBD1	-	14	TRBJ2-1	CASAQLTGGLVQFF	TGTGCCAGCGCCCAGCTGACAGGGGGCTTAGTCCAGTTCTTC
TRBV6-5	-	-	12	TRBJ2-1	CASEAGDNEQFF	TGTGCCAGCGAGGCAGGGGACAATGAGCAGTTCTTC
TRBV7-3	TRBD2	-	18	TRBJ2-1	CASSPTPAAGASYNEQFF	TGTGCCAGCAGCCCCACACCGGCGGCGGGAGCCTCCTATAATGAGCAGTTCTTC
TRBV10-3	-	-	13	TRBJ2-7	CAISESRGYEQYF	TGTGCCATCAGTGAGTCTCGGGGCTACGAGCAGTACTTC
TRBV27	-	once	14	TRBJ2-7	CASSFPGTLAEQYF	TGTGCCAGCAGTTTTCCCGGGACATTGGCCGAGCAGTACTTC
TRBV5-6	-	-	12	TRBJ1-5	CANPHGGMPQHF	TGTGCCAACCCCCATGGGGGCATGCCCCAGCATTTT
TRBV7-2	TRBD2	-	15	TRBJ2-5	CASSPGPSGEETQYF	TGTGCCAGCAGCCCCGGGCCTAGCGGGGAAGAGACCCAGTACTTC
TRBV5-1	-	-	14	TRBJ2-1	CASSLGLALNEQFF	TGCGCCAGCAGCTTGGGTCTAGCGCTGAATGAGCAGTTCTTC